This T cell receptor beta chain stems from a study of cytomegalovirus exposure and HLA in healthy donors. The wider study: As an earlier analysis found, about 200 million T cells yielded fewer than 130 million unique TCR beta sequences. Points from the study as a whole: Rarity marked most TCR sequences, yet some public TCRs occurred in many donors. It was assumed in the presence/absence analyses that sequencing depth was roughly uniform across donors.

The CDR3 has 14 residues. The V gene lost 5 bases and the J gene lost 3 bases, with 10 bases spanning the gap. The germline V gene encodes CDR1 MNHEY and CDR2 SVGAGI. With 60 Vbeta and 13 Jbeta primers, the PCR was carried out. Sequencing was performed with immunoSEQ multiplex PCR; in TCRdb, only in-frame clones are kept and a portion is missing. The sample contains around 100,000 clones, approximately 80% of which appear only once. Donors in the study were healthy people who gave bone marrow. A remark on this clone: Its cognate antigen is unknown.

The rearrangement uses TRBV6-5 and TRBJ2-2, with a possible D match to TRBD1 (6 bases). The source of this sequence is a woman aged 18-30 years in good health and CMV-seropositive. The sequenced sample was PBMCs. This CDR3 reads CASSLQGYTGELFF. The CDR3, as DNA: TGTGCCAGCAGTCTACAGGGTTACACCGGGGAGCTGTTTTTT.